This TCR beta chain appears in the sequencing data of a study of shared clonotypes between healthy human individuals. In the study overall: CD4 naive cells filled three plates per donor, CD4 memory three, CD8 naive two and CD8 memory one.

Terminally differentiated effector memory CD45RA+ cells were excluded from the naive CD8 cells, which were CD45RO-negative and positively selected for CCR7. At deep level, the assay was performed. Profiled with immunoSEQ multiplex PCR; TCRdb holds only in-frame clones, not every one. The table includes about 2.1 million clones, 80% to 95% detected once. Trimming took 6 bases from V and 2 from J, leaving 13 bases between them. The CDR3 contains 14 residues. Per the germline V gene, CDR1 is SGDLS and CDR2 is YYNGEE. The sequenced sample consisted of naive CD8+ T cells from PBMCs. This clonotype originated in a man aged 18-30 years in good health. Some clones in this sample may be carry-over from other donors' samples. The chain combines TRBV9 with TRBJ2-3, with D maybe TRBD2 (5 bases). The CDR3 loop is CASTEREYTDTQYF. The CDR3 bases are TGTGCCAGCACCGAGAGGGAGTACACAGATACGCAGTATTTT.